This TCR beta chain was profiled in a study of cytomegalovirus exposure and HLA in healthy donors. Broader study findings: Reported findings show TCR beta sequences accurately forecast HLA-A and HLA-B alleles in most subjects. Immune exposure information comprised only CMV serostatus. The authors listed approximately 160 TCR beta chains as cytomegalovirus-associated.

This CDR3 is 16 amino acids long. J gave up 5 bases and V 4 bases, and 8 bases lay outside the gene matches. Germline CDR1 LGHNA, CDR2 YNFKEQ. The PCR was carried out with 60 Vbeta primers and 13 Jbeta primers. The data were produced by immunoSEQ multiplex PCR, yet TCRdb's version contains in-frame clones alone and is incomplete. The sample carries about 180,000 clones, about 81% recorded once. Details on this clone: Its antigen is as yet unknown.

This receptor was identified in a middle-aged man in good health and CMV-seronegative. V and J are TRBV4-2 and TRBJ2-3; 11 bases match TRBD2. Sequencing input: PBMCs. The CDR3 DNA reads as TGTGCCAGCAGCCTGGGGGTAGCGGGAGGGTTAGATACGCAGTATTTT. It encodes CASSLGVAGGLDTQYF.